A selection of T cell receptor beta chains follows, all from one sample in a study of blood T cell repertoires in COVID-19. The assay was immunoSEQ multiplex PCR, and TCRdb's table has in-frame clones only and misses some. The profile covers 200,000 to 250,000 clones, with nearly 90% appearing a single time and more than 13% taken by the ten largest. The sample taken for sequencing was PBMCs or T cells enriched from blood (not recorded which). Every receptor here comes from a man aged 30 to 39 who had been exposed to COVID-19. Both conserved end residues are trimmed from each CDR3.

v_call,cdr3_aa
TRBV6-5,ASSYEANYGYT
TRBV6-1,ASSDRLAGGGSGETQY
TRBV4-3,ASSHMRDSKNTDTQY
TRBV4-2,ASSQDARTSDYNEQF
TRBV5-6,ASSPLRGTTGNTIY
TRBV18,ASSPPSRGQGTEAF
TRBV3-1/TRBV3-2,ASSQNLGQAGEQY
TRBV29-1,SVRSGTGTYEQY
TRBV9,ASSARVSYNEQF
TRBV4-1,ASSQDPTSETQY
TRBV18,ASSPGQGDTYNSPLH
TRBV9,ASSVDGRGADTQY
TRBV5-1,ASSWTGNSGNTIY
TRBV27,ATLMSREATEAF
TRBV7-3,ASSSRQGTEAF
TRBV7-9,ASSPETGELF
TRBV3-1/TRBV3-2,ASSTDKNNSPLH
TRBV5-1,ASSGTIGSDNGYT
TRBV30,AWSDPQGRLQF
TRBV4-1,ASSPLAGLGNQPQH
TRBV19,AARRDFTDTQY
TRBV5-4,ASLAGPSSYNEQF
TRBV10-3,AISEESGGLNTGELF
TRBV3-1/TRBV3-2,ASSQRRASYYEQY
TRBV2,ASSAGLVSGNTIY
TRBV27,ASSLSSRGLADTQY
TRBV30,ARGTGNYGYT
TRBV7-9,ASGRGYT